This is a list of T cell receptor beta chains from one sample in a study of response to subunit inactivated influenza vaccine. MiXCR was run by TCRdb on the RT-PCR reads, yielding one entry per CDR3 protein. The table records about 500,000 distinct CDR3 sequences, 10% to 15% of them present only once. The material was PBMCs from blood, obtained around seven weeks after vaccination. The receptors come from a man aged 45 to 65 who received an inactivated influenza vaccine. Both conserved end residues are part of each CDR3. A D gene is named only where the DNA matches it firmly. Clone size is not always given. Where it is, it says once, few, many or a class for expanded clones.

clone_size: few
j_call: TRBJ1-2
cdr3_length: 13
d_call: NA
v_call: TRBV20-1
cdr3_aa: CSARDGRVYGYTF
cdr3_nt: TGCAGTGCTAGAGACGGCAGAGTCTATGGCTACACCTTC

clone_size: many
j_call: TRBJ2-3
cdr3_length: 15
d_call: NA
v_call: TRBV29-1
cdr3_aa: CSVDQGYLVEGTQYF
cdr3_nt: TGCAGCGTTGACCAGGGATACCTGGTGGAGGGTACGCAGTATTTT

clone_size: many
j_call: TRBJ2-1
cdr3_length: 15
d_call: NA
v_call: TRBV11-2
cdr3_aa: CASSLEGTSYNEQFF
cdr3_nt: TGTGCCAGCAGCTTAGAGGGGACGTCCTACAATGAGCAGTTCTTC

clone_size: few
j_call: TRBJ2-1
cdr3_length: 12
d_call: NA
v_call: TRBV5-8
cdr3_aa: CASSLSWYEQFF
cdr3_nt: TGTGCCAGCAGCTTGAGTTGGTATGAGCAGTTCTTC

clone_size: NA
j_call: TRBJ2-3
cdr3_length: 15
d_call: NA
v_call: TRBV30
cdr3_aa: CAWSVMGALADTQYF
cdr3_nt: TGTGCCTGGAGTGTAATGGGGGCCCTCGCAGATACGCAGTATTTT

clone_size: few
j_call: TRBJ2-5
cdr3_length: 15
d_call: NA
v_call: TRBV7-9
cdr3_aa: CASSSYTFWDETQYF
cdr3_nt: TGTGCCAGCAGCTCCTATACCTTTTGGGACGAGACCCAGTACTTC

clone_size: NA
j_call: TRBJ1-2
cdr3_length: 15
d_call: TRBD1
v_call: TRBV7-6
cdr3_aa: CASSLEGQGLYGYTF
cdr3_nt: TGTGCCAGCAGCTTAGAAGGACAGGGCCTATATGGCTACACCTTC

clone_size: NA
j_call: TRBJ1-1
cdr3_length: 16
d_call: NA
v_call: TRBV4-2
cdr3_aa: CASSQGAGAQNTEAFF
cdr3_nt: TGTGCCAGCAGCCAAGGGGCAGGGGCACAGAACACTGAAGCTTTCTTT

clone_size: NA
j_call: TRBJ2-7
cdr3_length: 11
d_call: NA
v_call: TRBV20-1
cdr3_aa: CSARRGYEQYF
cdr3_nt: TGCAGTGCTAGGAGGGGTTACGAGCAGTACTTC

clone_size: few
j_call: TRBJ2-7
cdr3_length: 14
d_call: NA
v_call: TRBV7-9
cdr3_aa: CASSLAGGSDEQYF
cdr3_nt: TGTGCCAGCAGCTTAGCTGGGGGGAGCGACGAGCAGTACTTC

clone_size: many
j_call: TRBJ2-7
cdr3_length: 14
d_call: NA
v_call: TRBV4-1
cdr3_aa: CASSQGGTYYEQYF
cdr3_nt: TGCGCCAGCAGCCAAGGTGGGACATACTACGAGCAGTACTTC

clone_size: NA
j_call: TRBJ2-7
cdr3_length: 17
d_call: TRBD1
v_call: TRBV6-1
cdr3_aa: CASSEPPGAGGFYEQYF
cdr3_nt: TGTGCCAGCAGTGAACCCCCCGGGGCAGGGGGCTTCTACGAGCAGTACTTC

clone_size: few
j_call: TRBJ2-7
cdr3_length: 16
d_call: NA
v_call: TRBV15
cdr3_aa: CATSRERTVGSREQYF
cdr3_nt: TGTGCCACCAGCAGAGAGAGGACGGTCGGGTCGAGAGAGCAGTACTTC

clone_size: few
j_call: TRBJ1-1
cdr3_length: 11
d_call: NA
v_call: TRBV10-3
cdr3_aa: CAISTDTEAFF
cdr3_nt: TGTGCCATTTCAACGGACACTGAAGCTTTCTTT

clone_size: few
j_call: TRBJ2-1
cdr3_length: 17
d_call: TRBD2
v_call: TRBV5-1
cdr3_aa: CASSWGGLASGSNEQFF
cdr3_nt: TGCGCCAGCAGCTGGGGGGGGTTGGCTAGCGGGTCGAATGAGCAGTTCTTC

clone_size: NA
j_call: TRBJ2-5
cdr3_length: 20
d_call: TRBD2
v_call: TRBV12-3/TRBV12-4
cdr3_aa: CASSLLGFLAGVSYQETQYF
cdr3_nt: TGTGCCAGCAGTTTATTGGGATTTCTAGCGGGAGTTTCCTACCAAGAGACCCAGTACTTC

clone_size: NA
j_call: TRBJ2-1
cdr3_length: 14
d_call: TRBD1
v_call: TRBV12-3/TRBV12-4
cdr3_aa: CASSLPQGANEQFF
cdr3_nt: TGTGCCAGCAGTTTACCACAGGGGGCAAATGAGCAGTTCTTC

clone_size: few
j_call: TRBJ2-5
cdr3_length: 15
d_call: NA
v_call: TRBV25-1
cdr3_aa: CASSSTATKRETQYF
cdr3_nt: TGTGCCAGCAGTTCCACAGCGACCAAACGGGAGACCCAGTACTTC

clone_size: NA
j_call: TRBJ2-1
cdr3_length: 14
d_call: TRBD1
v_call: TRBV19
cdr3_aa: CASSPQGDKPEQFF
cdr3_nt: TGTGCCAGTAGTCCCCAGGGGGACAAGCCTGAGCAGTTCTTC

clone_size: many
j_call: TRBJ2-7
cdr3_length: 14
d_call: TRBD1
v_call: TRBV10-3
cdr3_aa: CAISESTGRSEQYF
cdr3_nt: TGTGCCATCAGTGAGTCGACAGGGAGAAGCGAGCAGTACTTC

clone_size: few
j_call: TRBJ1-1
cdr3_length: 15
d_call: TRBD1
v_call: TRBV4-3
cdr3_aa: CASSLSGTGRTEAFF
cdr3_nt: TGCGCCAGCAGCCTATCCGGGACAGGGCGCACTGAAGCTTTCTTT

clone_size: NA
j_call: TRBJ1-2
cdr3_length: 14
d_call: NA
v_call: TRBV7-9
cdr3_aa: CASRTGQLGYGYTF
cdr3_nt: TGTGCCAGCAGAACAGGACAGTTGGGATATGGCTACACCTTC

clone_size: many
j_call: TRBJ2-3
cdr3_length: 14
d_call: NA
v_call: TRBV5-1
cdr3_aa: CASSPPPVSDTQYF
cdr3_nt: TGCGCCAGCAGCCCGCCGCCAGTTTCGGATACGCAGTATTTT